A selection of T cell receptor beta chains follows, all from one sample in a study of T cells in Graves' hyperthyroidism and ophthalmopathy. TCRdb called the multiplex PCR reads again in MiXCR, with one record for every CDR3 protein. The sample carries about 700,000 distinct CDR3 sequences, 13% to 15% recorded once. Sequenced sample: blood. The receptors shown here come from a woman under 30 with Graves' hyperthyroidism. Both conserved end residues are part of each CDR3. Each record gives: V gene, clone size, CDR3 protein. Expanded clones get a size class; other rows say once, few or many, or leave the size out.

TRBV7-2	many	CASSPLKARPTEAFF
TRBV2	.	CASWGFRGANVLTF
TRBV2	many	CASSYSGRGYNEQFF
TRBV7-2	.	CASGSATQLAGGPGGELFF
TRBV27	.	CASSLSILAGAYEQYF
TRBV11-2	few	CASSRGSGRAVEQFF
TRBV28	.	CASEKETGRTGELFF
TRBV2	many	CASRDGLAGVREQFF
TRBV18	many	CASSPLLETQYF
TRBV10-3	few	CAISALGDSPMNTEAFF
TRBV12-3/TRBV12-4	many	CASSLALLGRNEQFF
TRBV25-1	.	CASSELAVDTQYF
TRBV12-3/TRBV12-4	many	CASSRGPHYEQYF
TRBV5-4	.	CASSNRDRGHEQYF
TRBV11-2	many	CASSFGLAGTLYEQYF
TRBV5-5	few	CASSLQVGNTGELFF
TRBV6-1	few	CASSPKNTEAFF
TRBV18	many	CASSPPQETQYF
TRBV30	.	CAWGVGPSQYF
TRBV12-5	few	CASGLGNQPQHF